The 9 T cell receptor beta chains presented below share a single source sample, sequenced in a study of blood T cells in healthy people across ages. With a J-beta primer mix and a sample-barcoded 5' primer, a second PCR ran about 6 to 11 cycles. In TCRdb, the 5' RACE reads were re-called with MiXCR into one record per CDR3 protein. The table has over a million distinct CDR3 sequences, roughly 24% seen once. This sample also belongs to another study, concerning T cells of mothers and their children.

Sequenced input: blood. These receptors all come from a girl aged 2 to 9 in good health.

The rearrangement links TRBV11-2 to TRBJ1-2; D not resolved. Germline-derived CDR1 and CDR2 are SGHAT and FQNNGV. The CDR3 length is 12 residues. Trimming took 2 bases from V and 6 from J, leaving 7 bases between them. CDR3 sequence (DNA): TGTGCCAGCAGCTTACGAGGTAATGGCTACACCTTC. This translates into CASSLRGNGYTF.

Written as DNA, the CDR3 is TGTGCCGCGGGGGACACAGATACGCAGTATTTT. As protein: CAAGDTDTQYF. The chain uses TRBV25-1 and TRBJ2-3; 7 bases line up with TRBD2. Germline loops: CDR1 MGHDK, CDR2 SYGVNS. The CDR3 is made up of 11 amino acids. The J segment lost 2 bases and the V segment lost 11 bases, leaving 1 base of the junction unmatched.

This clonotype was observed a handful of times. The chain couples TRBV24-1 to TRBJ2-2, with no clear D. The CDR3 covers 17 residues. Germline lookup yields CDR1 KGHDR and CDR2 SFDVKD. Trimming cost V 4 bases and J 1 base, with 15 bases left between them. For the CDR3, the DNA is TGTGCCACCAGTGACCCCGCCTCGCGGCGGAACACCGGGGAGCTGTTTTTT. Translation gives CATSDPASRRNTGELFF.

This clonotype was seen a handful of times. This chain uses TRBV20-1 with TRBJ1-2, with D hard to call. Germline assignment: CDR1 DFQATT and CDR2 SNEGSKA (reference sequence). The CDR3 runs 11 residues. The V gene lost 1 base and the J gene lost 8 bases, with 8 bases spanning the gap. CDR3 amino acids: CSARGAWGYTF. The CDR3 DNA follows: TGCAGTGCTAGAGGGGCATGGGGCTACACCTTC.

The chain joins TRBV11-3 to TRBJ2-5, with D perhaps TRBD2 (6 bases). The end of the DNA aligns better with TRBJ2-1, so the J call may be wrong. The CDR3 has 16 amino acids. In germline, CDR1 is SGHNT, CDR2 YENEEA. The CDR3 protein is CASSPSERVPYNEQFF. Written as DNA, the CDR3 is TGTGCCAGCAGCCCCTCGGAGCGGGTACCCTACAATGAGCAGTTCTTC.

The CDR3 sequence: CASSLGKAGGAETQYF. The CDR3 region has the DNA TGTGCCAGCAGCCTAGGCAAAGCGGGAGGTGCGGAGACCCAGTACTTC. The chain employs TRBV7-2 and TRBJ2-5; 9 positions match TRBD2. Germline trimming cut 5 bases from V and 5 bases from J; bases unmatched to any gene: 12. CDR1 is SGHTA, CDR2 FQGNSA, per germline. The CDR3 sequence is 16 residues long.

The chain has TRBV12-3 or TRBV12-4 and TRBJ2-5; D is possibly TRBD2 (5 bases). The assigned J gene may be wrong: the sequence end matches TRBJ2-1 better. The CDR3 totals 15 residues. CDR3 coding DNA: TGTGCCAGCAGTTTACTAGCCCTAGCAAACAATGAGCAGTTCTTC. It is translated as CASSLLALANNEQFF.

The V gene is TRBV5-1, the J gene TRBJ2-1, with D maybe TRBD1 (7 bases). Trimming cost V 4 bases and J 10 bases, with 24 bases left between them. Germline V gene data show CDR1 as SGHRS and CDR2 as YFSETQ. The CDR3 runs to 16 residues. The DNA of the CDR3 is TGCGCCAGCAGCCCAATTGGGGCAGGGGGAGGTAGGGAGCAGTTCTTC. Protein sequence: CASSPIGAGGGREQFF.

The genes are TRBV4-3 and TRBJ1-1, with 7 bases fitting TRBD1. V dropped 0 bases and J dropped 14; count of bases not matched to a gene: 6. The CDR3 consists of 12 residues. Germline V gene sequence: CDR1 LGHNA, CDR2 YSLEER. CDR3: CASSQDRDSLFF. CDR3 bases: TGCGCCAGCAGCCAAGACAGGGACAGTTTGTTCTTT.